This T cell receptor (beta chain) was captured in a study of T cells in Graves' hyperthyroidism and ophthalmopathy. Amplification of TCR beta CDR3 regions was performed using RNA transcripts as template. Carried out on the TCR CDR3, a first-round RT-PCR used the HTBI primer set. TCRdb reprocessed the multiplex PCR reads via MiXCR and lists one record per CDR3 protein. The sample yields about half a million distinct CDR3 sequences, roughly 22% seen once. The CDR3 is made up of 14 amino acids. V was clipped by 6 bases and J by 9 bases, with 18 bases between them. Material: blood. The genes are TRBV12-3 or TRBV12-4 and TRBJ2-1, with D tentatively TRBD1 or TRBD2 (5 bases each). This clonotype was sampled from a woman in her sixties or seventies with Graves' ophthalmopathy. CDR3 protein: CASSKPGIQGEQFF. Here the CDR3 DNA reads TGTGCCAGCAGCAAACCCGGGATTCAGGGTGAGCAGTTCTTC.